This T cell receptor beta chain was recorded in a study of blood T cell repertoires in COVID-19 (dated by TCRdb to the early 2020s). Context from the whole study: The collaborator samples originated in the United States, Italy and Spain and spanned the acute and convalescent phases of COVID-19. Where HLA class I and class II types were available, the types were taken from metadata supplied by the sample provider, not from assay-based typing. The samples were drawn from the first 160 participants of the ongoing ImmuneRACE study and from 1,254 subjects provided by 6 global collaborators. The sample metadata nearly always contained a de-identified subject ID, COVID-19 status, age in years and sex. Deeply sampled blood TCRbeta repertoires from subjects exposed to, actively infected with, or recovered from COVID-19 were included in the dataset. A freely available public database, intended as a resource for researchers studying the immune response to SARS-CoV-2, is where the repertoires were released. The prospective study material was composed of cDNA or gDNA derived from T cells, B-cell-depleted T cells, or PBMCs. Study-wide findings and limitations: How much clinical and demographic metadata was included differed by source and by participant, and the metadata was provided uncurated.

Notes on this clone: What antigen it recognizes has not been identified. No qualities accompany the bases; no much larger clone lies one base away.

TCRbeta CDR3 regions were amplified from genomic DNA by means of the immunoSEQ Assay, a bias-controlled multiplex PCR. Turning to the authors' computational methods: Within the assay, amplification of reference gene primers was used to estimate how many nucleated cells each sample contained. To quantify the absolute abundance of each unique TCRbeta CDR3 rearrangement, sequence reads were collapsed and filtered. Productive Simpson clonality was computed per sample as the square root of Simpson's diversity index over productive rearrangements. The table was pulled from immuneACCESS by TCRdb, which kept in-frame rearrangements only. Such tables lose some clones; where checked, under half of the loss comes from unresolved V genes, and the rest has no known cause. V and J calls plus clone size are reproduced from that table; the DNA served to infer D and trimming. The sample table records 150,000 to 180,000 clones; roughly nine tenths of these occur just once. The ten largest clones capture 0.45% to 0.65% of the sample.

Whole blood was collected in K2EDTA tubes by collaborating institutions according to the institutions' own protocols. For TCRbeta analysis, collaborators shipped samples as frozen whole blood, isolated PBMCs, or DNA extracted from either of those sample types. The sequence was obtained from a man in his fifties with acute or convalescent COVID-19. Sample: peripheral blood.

The CDR3 in this case is CATSDLGEGSETQYF. The bases read TGTGCCACCAGTGATTTGGGGGAGGGGTCAGAGACCCAGTACTTC. The V gene is TRBV24-1 and the J gene is TRBJ2-5, with TRBD2 matching 7 junction bases. Here V drops 0 bases and J drops 4 bases, and the junction holds 4 bases not matched to any gene. Its CDR3 holds 15 amino acids, cysteine through phenylalanine. The CDR3 DNA has 45 bases and is translated from base 1. For CDR1 and CDR2, the germline V gene lists KGHDR and SFDVKD.